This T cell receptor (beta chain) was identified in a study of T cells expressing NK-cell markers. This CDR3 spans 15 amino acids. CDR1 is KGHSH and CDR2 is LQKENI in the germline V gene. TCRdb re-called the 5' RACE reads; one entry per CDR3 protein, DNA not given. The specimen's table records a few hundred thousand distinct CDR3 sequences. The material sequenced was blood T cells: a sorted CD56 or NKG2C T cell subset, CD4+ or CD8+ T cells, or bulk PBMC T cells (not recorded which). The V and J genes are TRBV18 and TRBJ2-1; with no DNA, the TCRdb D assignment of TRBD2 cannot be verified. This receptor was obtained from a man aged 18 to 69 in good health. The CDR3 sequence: CASSSGLAGYNEQFF. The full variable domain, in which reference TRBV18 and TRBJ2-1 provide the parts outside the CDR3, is NAGVMQNPRHLVRRRGQEARLRCSPMKGHSHVYWYRQLPEEGLKFMVYLQKENIIDESGMPKERFSAEFPKEGPSILRIQQVVRGDSAAYFCASSSGLAGYNEQFFGPGTRLTVL.